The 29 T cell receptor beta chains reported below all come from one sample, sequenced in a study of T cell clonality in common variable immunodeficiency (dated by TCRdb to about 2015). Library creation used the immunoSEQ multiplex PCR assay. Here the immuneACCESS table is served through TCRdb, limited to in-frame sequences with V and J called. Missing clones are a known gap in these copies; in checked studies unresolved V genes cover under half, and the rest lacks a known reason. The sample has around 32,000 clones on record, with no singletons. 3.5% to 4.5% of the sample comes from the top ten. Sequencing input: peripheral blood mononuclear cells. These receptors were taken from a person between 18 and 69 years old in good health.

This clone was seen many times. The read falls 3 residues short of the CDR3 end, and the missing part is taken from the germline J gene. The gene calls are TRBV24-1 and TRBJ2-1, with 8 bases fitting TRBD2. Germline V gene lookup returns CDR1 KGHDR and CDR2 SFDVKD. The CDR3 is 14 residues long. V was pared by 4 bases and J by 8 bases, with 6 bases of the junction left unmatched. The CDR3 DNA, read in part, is TGTGCCACCAGTGAGCCCGGACTAGCAGATGAG. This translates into CATSEPGLADE. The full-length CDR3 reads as CATSEPGLADEQFF.

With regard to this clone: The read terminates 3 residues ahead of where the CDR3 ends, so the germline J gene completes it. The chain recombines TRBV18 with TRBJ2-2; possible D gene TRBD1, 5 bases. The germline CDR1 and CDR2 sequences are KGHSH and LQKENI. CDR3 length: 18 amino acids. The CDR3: CASSPAAQVSSGANVLFF. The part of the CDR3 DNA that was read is TGTGCCAGCTCACCAGCGGCTCAGGTCAGCTCTGGGGCCAACGTG.

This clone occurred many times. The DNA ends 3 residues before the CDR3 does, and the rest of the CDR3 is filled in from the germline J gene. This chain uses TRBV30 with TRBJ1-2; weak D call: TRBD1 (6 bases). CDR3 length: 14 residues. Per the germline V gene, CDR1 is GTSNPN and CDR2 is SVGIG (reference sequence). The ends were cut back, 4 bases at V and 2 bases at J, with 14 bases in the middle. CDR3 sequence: CAWIRADRNYGYTF. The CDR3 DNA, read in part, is TGTGCCTGGATTAGGGCCGACAGGAACTATGGC.

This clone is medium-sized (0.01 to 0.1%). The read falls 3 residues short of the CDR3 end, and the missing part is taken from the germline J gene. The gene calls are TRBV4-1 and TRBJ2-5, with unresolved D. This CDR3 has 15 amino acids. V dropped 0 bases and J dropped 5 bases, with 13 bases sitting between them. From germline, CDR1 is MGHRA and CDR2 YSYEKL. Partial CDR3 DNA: TGCGCCAGCAGCCAAGAGTCAGGCAGTTGGGAGACC. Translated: CASSQESGSWET. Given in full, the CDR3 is CASSQESGSWETQYF.

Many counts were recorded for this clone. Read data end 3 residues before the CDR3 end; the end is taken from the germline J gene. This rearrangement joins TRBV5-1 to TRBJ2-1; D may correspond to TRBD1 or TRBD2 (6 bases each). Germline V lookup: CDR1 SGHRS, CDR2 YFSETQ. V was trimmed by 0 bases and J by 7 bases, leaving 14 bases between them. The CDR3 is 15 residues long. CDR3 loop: CASSLASRRGNEQFF. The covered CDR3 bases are TGCGCCAGCAGCTTGGCAAGCCGGAGGGGGAATGAG.

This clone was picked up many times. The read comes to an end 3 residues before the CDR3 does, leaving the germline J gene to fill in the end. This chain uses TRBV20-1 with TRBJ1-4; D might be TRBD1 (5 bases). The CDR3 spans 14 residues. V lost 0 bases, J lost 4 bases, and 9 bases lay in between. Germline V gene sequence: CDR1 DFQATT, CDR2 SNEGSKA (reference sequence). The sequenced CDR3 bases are TGCAGTGCTAGAGAAGGCAGGGATAATGAAAAA. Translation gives CSAREGRDNEK. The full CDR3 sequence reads CSAREGRDNEKLFF.

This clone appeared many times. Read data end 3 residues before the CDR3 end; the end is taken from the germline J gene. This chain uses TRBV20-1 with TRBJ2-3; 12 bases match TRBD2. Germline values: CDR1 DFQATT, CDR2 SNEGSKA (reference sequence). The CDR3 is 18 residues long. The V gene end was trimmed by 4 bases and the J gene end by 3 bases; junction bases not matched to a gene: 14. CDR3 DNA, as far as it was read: TGCAGTGCTAATAAACTAGCGGGAGGTCTTTTTCCTACAGATACG. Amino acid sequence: CSANKLAGGLFPTDT. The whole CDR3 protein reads CSANKLAGGLFPTDTQYF.

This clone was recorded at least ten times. The CDR3 loop reads CASRGVETQYF. CDR3 DNA, as far as it was read: TGCGCCAGCAGAGGGGTAGAGACC. The gene calls are TRBV5-1 and TRBJ2-5; TRBD1 might be the D (5 bases). The missing CDR3 end, 3 residues past where the read stops, is filled in from the germline J gene. V was shortened by 5 bases and J by 4 bases, with 6 bases between the two germline ends. The germline gives CDR1 SGHRS, CDR2 YFSETQ. CDR3 length: 11 amino acids.

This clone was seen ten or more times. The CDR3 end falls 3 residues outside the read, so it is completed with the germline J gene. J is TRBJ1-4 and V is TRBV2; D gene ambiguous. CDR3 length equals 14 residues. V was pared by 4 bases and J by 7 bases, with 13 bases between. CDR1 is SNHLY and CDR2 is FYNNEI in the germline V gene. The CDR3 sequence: CASSVDARGEKLFF. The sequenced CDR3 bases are TGTGCCAGCAGTGTAGACGCCCGGGGTGAAAAA.

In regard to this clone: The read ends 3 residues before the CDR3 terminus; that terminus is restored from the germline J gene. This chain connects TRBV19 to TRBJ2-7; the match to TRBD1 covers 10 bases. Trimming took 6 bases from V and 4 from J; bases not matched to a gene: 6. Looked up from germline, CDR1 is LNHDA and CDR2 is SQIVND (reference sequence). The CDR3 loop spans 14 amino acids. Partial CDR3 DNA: TGTGCCAGTAGCGAGACAGGGGGCGGGTACGAG. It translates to CASSETGGGYE. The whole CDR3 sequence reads CASSETGGGYEQYF.

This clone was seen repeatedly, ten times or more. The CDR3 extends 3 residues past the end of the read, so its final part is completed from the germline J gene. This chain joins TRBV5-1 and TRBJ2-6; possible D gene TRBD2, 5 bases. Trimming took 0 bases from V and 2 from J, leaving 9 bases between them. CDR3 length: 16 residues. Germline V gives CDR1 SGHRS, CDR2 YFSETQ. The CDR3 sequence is CASSLDGVPGANVLTF. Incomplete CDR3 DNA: TGCGCCAGCAGCTTGGACGGGGTCCCTGGGGCCAACGTC.

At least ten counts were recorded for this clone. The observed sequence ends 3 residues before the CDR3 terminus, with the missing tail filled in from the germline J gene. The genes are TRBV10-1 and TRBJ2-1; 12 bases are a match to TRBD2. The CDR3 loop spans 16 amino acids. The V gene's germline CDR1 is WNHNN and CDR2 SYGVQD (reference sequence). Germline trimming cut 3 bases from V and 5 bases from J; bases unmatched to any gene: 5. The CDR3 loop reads CASSDPSGRGDNEQFF. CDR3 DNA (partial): TGCGCCAGCAGTGACCCTAGCGGGAGGGGGGACAATGAG.

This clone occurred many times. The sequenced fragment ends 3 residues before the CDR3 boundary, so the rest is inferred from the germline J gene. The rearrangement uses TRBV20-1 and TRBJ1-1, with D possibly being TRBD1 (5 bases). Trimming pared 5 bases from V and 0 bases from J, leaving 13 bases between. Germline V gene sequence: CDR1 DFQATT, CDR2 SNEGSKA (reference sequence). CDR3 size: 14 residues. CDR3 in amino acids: CSAPPTEMNTEAFF. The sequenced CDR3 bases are TGCAGTGCTCCCCCGACAGAGATGAACACTGAA.

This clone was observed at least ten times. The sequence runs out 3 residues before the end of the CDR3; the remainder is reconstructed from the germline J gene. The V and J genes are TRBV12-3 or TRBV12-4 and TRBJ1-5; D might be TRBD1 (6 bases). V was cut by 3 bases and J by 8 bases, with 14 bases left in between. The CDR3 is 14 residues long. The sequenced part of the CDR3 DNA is TGTGCCAGCAGTTTCCAGGGGTCCTTTGAGCCC. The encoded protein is CASSFQGSFEP. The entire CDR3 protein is CASSFQGSFEPQHF.

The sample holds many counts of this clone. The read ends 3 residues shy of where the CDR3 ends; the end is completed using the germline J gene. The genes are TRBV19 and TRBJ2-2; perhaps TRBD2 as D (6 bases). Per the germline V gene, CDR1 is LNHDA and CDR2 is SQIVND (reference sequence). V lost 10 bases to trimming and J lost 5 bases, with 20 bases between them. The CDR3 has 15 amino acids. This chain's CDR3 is CATGPGLPRTGELFF. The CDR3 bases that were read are TGTGCCACGGGACCGGGACTTCCACGTACCGGGGAG.

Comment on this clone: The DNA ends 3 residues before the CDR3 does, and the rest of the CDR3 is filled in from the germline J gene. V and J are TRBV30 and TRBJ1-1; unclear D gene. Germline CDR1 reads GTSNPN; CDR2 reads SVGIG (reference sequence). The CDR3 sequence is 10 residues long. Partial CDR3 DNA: TGTGCCTGGAGCAGGCAGGAA. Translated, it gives CAWSRQE. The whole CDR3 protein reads CAWSRQEAFF.

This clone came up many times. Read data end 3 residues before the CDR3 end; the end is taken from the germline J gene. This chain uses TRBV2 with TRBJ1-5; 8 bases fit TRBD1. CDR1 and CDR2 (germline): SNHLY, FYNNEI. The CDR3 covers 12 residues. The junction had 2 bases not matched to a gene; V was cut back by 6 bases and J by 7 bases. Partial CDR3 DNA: TGTGCCAGCAGGGACAGGGACCAGCCC. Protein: CASRDRDQP. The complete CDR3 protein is CASRDRDQPQHF.

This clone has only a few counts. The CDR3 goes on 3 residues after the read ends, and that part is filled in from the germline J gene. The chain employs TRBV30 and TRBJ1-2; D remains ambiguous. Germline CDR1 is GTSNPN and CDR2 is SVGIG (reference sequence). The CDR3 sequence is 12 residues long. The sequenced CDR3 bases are TGTGCCTGGAGTGGCAATTACAATGAC. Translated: CAWSGNYND. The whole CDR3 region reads CAWSGNYNDYTF.

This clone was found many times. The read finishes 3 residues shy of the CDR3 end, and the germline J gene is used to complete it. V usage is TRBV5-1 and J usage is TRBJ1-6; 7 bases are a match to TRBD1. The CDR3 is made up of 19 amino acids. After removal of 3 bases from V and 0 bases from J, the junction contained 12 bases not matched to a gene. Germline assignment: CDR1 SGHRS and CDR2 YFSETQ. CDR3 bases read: TGCGCCAGCAGCTACGGGACAGCCGTGGGGCGCTCCTATAATTCACCC. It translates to CASSYGTAVGRSYNSP. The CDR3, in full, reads CASSYGTAVGRSYNSPLHF. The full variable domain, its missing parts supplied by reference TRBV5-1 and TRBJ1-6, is KAGVTQTPRYLIKTRGQQVTLSCSPISGHRSVSWYQQTPGQGLQFLFEYFSETQRNKGNFPGRFSGRQFSNSRSEMNVSTLELGDSALYLCASSYGTAVGRSYNSPLHFGNGTRLTVT.

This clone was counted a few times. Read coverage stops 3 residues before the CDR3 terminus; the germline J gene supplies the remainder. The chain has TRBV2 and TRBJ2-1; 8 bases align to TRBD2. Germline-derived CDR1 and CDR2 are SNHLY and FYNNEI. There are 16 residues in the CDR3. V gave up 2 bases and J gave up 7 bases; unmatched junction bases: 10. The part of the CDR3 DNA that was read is TGTGCCAGCAGTGAATTGGCGGGAGGAGGTTTGAATGAG. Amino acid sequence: CASSELAGGGLNE. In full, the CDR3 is CASSELAGGGLNEQFF.

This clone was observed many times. CDR3 sequence reads: CASSIPGYEQYF. The CDR3 DNA, read in part, is TGTGCCAGTAGTATACCGGGCTACGAG. J is TRBJ2-7 and V is TRBV19; no definite D call. The read is 3 residues too short to cover the CDR3 end, so that end is filled in from the germline J gene. Per germline, CDR1 LNHDA and CDR2 SQIVND (reference sequence). Deletions cut 2 bases from V and 3 bases from J, with 5 bases between. This CDR3 region has 12 residues. Variable domain in full (rest from reference TRBV19 and TRBJ2-7): DGGITQSPKYLFRKEGQNVTLSCEQNLNHDAMYWYRQDPGQGLRLIYYSQIVNDFQKGDIAEGYSVSREKKESFPLTVTSAQKNPTAFYLCASSIPGYEQYFGPGTRLTVT.

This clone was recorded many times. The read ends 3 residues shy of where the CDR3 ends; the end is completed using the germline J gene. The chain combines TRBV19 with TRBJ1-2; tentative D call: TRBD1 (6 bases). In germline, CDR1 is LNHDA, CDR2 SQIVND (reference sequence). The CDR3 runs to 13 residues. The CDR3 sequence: CASSSIHREGYTF. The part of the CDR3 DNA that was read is TGTGCCAGTAGTTCTATTCACAGGGAAGGC.

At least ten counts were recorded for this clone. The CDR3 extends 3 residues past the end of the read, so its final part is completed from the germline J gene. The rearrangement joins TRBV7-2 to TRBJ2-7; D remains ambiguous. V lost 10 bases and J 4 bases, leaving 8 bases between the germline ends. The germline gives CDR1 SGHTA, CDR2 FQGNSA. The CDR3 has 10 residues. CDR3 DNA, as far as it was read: TGTGCCACTTCCCCGTACGAG. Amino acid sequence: CATSPYE. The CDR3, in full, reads CATSPYEQYF.

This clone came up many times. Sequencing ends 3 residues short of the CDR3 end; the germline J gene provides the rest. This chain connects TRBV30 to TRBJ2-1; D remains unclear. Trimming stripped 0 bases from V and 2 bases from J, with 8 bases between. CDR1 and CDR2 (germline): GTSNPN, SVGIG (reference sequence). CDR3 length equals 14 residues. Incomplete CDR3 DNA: TGTGCCTGGAGTGTACAGTCTCCCTACAATGAG. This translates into CAWSVQSPYNE. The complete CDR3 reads CAWSVQSPYNEQFF.

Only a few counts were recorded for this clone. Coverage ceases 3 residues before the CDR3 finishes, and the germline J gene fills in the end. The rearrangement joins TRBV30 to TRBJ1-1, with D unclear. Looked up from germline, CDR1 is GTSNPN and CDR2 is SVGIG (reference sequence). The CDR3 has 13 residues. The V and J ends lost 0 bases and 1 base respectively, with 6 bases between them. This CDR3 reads CAWSVFKNTEAFF. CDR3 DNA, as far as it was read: TGTGCCTGGAGTGTATTTAAGAACACTGAA.

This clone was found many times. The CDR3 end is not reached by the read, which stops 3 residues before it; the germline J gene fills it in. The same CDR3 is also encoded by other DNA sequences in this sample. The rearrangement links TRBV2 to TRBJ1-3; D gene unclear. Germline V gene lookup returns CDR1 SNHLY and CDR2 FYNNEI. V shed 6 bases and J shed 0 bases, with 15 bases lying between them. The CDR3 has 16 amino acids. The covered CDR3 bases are TGTGCCAGCAGCAAATCGACATTCGCCTCTGGAAACACC. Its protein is CASSKSTFASGNT. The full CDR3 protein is CASSKSTFASGNTIYF.

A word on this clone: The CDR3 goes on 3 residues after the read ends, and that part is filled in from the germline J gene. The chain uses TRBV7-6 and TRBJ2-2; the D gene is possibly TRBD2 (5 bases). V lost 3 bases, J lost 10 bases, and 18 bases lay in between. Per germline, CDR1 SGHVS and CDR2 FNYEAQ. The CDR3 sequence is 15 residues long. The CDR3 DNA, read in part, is TGTGCCAGCAGCTTGGAGGTCGGGGTCCCCGAGGAG. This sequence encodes CASSLEVGVPEE. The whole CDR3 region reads CASSLEVGVPEELFF.

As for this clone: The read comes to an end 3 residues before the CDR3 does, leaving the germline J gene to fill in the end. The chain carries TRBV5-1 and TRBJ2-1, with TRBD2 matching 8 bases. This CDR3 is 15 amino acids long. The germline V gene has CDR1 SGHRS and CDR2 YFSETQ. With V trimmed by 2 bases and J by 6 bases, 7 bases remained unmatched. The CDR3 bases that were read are TGCGCCAGCAGCTTAGGAGCGGGAGTAATCAATGAG. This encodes CASSLGAGVINE. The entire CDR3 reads CASSLGAGVINEQFF.

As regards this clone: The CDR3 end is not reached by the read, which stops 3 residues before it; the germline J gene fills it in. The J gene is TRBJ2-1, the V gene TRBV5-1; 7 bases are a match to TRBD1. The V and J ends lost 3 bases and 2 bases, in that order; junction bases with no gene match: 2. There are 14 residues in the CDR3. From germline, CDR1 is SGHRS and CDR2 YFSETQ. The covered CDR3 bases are TGCGCCAGCAGCTCGGGACAGACCTACAATGAG. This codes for CASSSGQTYNE. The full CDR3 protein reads CASSSGQTYNEQFF. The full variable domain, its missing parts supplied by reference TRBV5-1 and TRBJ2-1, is KAGVTQTPRYLIKTRGQQVTLSCSPISGHRSVSWYQQTPGQGLQFLFEYFSETQRNKGNFPGRFSGRQFSNSRSEMNVSTLELGDSALYLCASSSGQTYNEQFFGPGTRLTVL.